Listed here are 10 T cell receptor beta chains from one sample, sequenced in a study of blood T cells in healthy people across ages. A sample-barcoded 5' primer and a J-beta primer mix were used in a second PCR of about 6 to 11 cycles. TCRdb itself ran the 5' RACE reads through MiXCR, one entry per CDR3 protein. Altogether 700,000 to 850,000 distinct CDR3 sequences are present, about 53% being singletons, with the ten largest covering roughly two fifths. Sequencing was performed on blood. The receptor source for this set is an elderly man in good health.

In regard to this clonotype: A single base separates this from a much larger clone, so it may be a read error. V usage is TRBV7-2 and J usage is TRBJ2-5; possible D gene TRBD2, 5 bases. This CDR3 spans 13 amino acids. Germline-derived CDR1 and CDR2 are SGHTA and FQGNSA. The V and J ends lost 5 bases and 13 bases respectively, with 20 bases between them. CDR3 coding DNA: TGTGCCAGCAGCACAACTAGGACCTACGAGCGGTACTTC. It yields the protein CASSTTRTYERYF.

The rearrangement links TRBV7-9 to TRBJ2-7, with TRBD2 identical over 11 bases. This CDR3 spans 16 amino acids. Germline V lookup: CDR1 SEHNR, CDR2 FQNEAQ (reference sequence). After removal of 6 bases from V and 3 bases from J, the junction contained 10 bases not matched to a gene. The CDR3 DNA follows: TGTGCCAGCAGTCCCCGTACTAGCGGGAGTTTCTACGAGCAGTACTTC. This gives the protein CASSPRTSGSFYEQYF.

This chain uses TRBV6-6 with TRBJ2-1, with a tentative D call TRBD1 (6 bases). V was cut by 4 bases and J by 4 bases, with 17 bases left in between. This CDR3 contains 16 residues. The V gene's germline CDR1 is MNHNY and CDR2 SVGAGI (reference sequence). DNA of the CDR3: TGTGCCAGCAGTTCCACCAGGGGCGGCCAGTACAATGAGCAGTTCTTC. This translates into CASSSTRGGQYNEQFF.

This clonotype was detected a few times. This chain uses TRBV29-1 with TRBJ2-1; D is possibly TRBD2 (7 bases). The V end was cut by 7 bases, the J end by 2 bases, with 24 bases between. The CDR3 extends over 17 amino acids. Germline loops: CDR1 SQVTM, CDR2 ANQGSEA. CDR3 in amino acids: CSGGLNNRASPYNEQFF. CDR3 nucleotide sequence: TGCAGCGGGGGACTAAATAACAGGGCCAGCCCCTACAATGAGCAGTTCTTC.

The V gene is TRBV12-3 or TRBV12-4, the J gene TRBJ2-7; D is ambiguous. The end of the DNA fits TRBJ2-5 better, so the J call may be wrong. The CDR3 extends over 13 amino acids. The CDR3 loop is CASSGGIRETQYF. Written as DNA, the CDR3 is TGTGCCAGCAGTGGTGGGATTCGGGAGACCCAGTACTTC.

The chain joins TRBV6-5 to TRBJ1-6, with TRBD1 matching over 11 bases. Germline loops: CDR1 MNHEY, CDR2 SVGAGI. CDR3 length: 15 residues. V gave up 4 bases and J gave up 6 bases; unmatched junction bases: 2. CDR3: CASSLGTGGNSPLHF. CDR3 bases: TGTGCCAGCAGTTTAGGGACAGGGGGTAATTCACCCCTCCACTTT.

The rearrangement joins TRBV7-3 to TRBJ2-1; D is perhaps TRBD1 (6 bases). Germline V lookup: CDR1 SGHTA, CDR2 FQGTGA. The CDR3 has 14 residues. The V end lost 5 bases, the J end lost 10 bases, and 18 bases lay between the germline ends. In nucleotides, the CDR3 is TGTGCCAGCAGCCCCCTCCCTGGGGGCTACGAGCAGTTCTTC. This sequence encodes CASSPLPGGYEQFF.

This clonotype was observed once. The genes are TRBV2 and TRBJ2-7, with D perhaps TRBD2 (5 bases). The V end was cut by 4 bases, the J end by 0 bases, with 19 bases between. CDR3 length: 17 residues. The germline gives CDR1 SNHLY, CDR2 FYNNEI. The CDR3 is CASSVGPGRLSSYEQYF. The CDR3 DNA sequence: TGTGCCAGCAGTGTTGGACCGGGAAGACTCAGCTCCTACGAGCAGTACTTC.

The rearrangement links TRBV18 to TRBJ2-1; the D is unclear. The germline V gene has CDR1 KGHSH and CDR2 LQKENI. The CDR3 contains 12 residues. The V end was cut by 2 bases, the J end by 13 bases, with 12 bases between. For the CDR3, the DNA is TGTGCCAGCTCACCAGATACGAAGACCCAGTTCTTC. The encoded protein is CASSPDTKTQFF. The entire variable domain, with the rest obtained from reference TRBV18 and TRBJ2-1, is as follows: NAGVMQNPRHLVRRRGQEARLRCSPMKGHSHVYWYRQLPEEGLKFMVYLQKENIIDESGMPKERFSAEFPKEGPSILRIQQVVRGDSAAYFCASSPDTKTQFFGPGTRLTVL.

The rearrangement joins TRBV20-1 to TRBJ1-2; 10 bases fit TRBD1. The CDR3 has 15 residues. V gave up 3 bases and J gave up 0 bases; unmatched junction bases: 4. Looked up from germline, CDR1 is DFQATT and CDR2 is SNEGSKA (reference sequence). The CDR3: CSASVGQGANYGYTF. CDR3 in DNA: TGCAGTGCTAGCGTCGGACAGGGGGCTAACTATGGCTACACCTTC.